The 18 T cell receptor beta chains given below trace back to one sample, sequenced in a study of shared clonotypes between healthy human individuals. Assay used: immunoSEQ multiplex PCR; TCRdb lists only in-frame clones, some missing. Among around 720,000 clones listed, 73% were seen once. Sequencing was performed on memory CD4+ T cells sorted from blood. Subset: CD45RA-negative fraction. The origin of the receptors is a woman between 25 and 40 years old in good health.

V is TRBV25-1 and J is TRBJ2-3; 8 bases are shared with TRBD1. Losses at the gene ends were 6 bases for V and 5 bases for J; bases not matched to a gene: 7. CDR1 is MGHDK, CDR2 SYGVNS, per germline. The CDR3 covers 14 residues. CDR3 protein: CASRGRGRLDTQYF. The CDR3 nucleotides are TGTGCCAGCAGGGGCAGGGGGCGCTTAGATACGCAGTATTTT.

The chain uses TRBV27 and TRBJ2-3; D is uncertain. V was pared by 3 bases and J by 1 base, with 11 bases between. CDR1 and CDR2 from the germline V gene are MNHEY and SMNVEV (reference sequence). The CDR3 contains 15 residues. The CDR3 bases are TGTGCCAGCAGTTTCGTCACGGACGGCACAGATACGCAGTATTTT. It encodes CASSFVTDGTDTQYF.

This chain connects TRBV19 to TRBJ1-1, with no clear D. CDR3 length: 13 amino acids. Germline loops: CDR1 LNHDA, CDR2 SQIVND (reference sequence). Trimming removed 4 bases from V and 3 bases from J, with 9 bases in between. CDR3 nucleotides: TGTGCCAGTAGTAATCAAGGGTACACTGAAGCTTTCTTT. Its translation is CASSNQGYTEAFF.

In its sample, this clone was seen many times. The genes are TRBV7-8 and TRBJ2-3; D perhaps matches TRBD2 (5 bases). The V gene's germline CDR1 is SGHVS and CDR2 FQNEAQ. V shed 5 bases and J shed 0 bases, with 9 bases lying between them. The CDR3 has 14 residues. CDR3 loop: CASSQEASTDTQYF. The CDR3 nucleotides are TGTGCCAGCAGCCAGGAGGCTAGCACAGATACGCAGTATTTT.

The gene calls are TRBV6-1 and TRBJ1-3, with D perhaps matching TRBD1 (6 bases). V lost 3 bases to trimming and J lost 0 bases, with 15 bases between them. The CDR3 spans 17 residues. Germline V CDR1 and CDR2: MNHNS, SASEGT. This CDR3 is CASSEDSTSRSGNTIYF. In nucleotides, the CDR3 is TGTGCCAGCAGTGAGGACAGCACGTCCCGCTCTGGAAACACCATATATTTT.

This clone was seen a handful of times. The chain recombines TRBV28 with TRBJ2-2; D is undetermined. Between the trimmed V and J ends, which lost 3 bases and 6 bases, there was a span of 8 bases. Germline V gene sequence: CDR1 MDHEN, CDR2 SYDVKM. The CDR3 extends over 13 amino acids. CDR3 sequence (DNA): TGTGCCAGCAGTTTGGTCAGCCCCGGGGAGCTGTTTTTT. Protein product: CASSLVSPGELFF.

This clone was observed a handful of times. This sequence joins TRBV5-8 and TRBJ2-3; D may be TRBD1 (6 bases). Trimming pared 0 bases from V and 6 bases from J, leaving 11 bases between. The CDR3 runs to 14 residues. The germline gives CDR1 SGHTS, CDR2 YDEGEE. The CDR3 region is CASSLAGDLDTQYF. CDR3 nucleotides: TGTGCCAGCAGCTTGGCAGGGGATTTGGATACGCAGTATTTT. Filled out from reference TRBV5-8 and TRBJ2-3, the complete variable domain reads EAGVTQSPTHLIKTRGQQATLRCSPISGHTSVYWYQQALGLGLQFLLWYDEGEERNRGNFPPRFSGRQFPNYSSELNVNALELEDSALYLCASSLAGDLDTQYFGPGTRLTVL.

The V and J genes are TRBV19 and TRBJ1-2, with 8 bases aligning to TRBD1. Germline lookup yields CDR1 LNHDA and CDR2 SQIVND (reference sequence). V trimming: 6 bases; J trimming: 2 bases; junction bases outside the gene matches: 8. The CDR3 runs 15 residues. In nucleotides, the CDR3 is TGTGCCAGTAGGAACCCCGGGACAGGCAACTATGGCTACACCTTC. Protein product: CASRNPGTGNYGYTF.

This clone appeared a few times. J is TRBJ2-7 and V is TRBV7-9, with D possibly TRBD2 on 5 matching bases. V shed 5 bases and J shed 3 bases, with 14 bases lying between them. Germline V gene sequence: CDR1 SEHNR, CDR2 FQNEAQ (reference sequence). This CDR3 has 14 amino acids. CDR3 nucleotides: TGTGCCAGCAGCGCGGACTGGTCCGGCTACGAGCAGTACTTC. Translated: CASSADWSGYEQYF.

The chain links TRBV19 to TRBJ1-1, with D maybe TRBD1 (5 bases). Trimming stripped 10 bases from V and 4 bases from J, with 22 bases between. CDR1 is LNHDA, CDR2 SQIVND, per germline (reference sequence). This CDR3 is 15 amino acids long. For the CDR3, the DNA is TGTGCCATACGATACAAAGGGGCATTTGGCACTGAAGCTTTCTTT. Amino acid sequence: CAIRYKGAFGTEAFF.

The chain recombines TRBV14 with TRBJ1-1; D gene uncertain. This CDR3 region has 15 residues. Trimming shortened V by 1 base and J by 2 bases, and 11 bases separated the two germline ends. CDR1 is SGHDN, CDR2 FVKESK, per germline. DNA for the CDR3: TGTGCCAGCAGCCAAGTTCTAGCGACTAACACTGAAGCTTTCTTT. Protein product: CASSQVLATNTEAFF.

This clone was detected once. The limits of the CDR3 on the DNA are not certain, so only TCRdb's listed CDR3 is given. The CDR3 region is CTSSQYSCNEQFF. The V gene is TRBV1, the J gene TRBJ2-1; TRBD2, the table's D call, lacks a check against the DNA. TRBV1 is given as a pseudogene. Including both end residues, the CDR3 is 13 amino acids long.

CDR3 bases: TGTGCCAGCAGTTACTCCCGCGGGCTCTCCTACGAGCAGTACTTC. Translating it yields CASSYSRGLSYEQYF. The V call is TRBV6-5, the J call TRBJ2-7; weak D call: TRBD2 (5 bases). Per germline, CDR1 MNHEY and CDR2 SVGAGI. V lost 0 bases and J lost 0, with 9 bases in between. The CDR3 runs 15 residues.

CDR3 residues: CASSLEPSGPYEQYF. The CDR3, as DNA: TGTGCCAGCAGCTTGGAGCCTAGCGGCCCCTACGAGCAGTACTTC. The chain joins TRBV5-4 to TRBJ2-7; 7 nucleotides line up with TRBD2. From germline, CDR1 is SGHNT and CDR2 YYREEE (reference sequence). The CDR3 length is 15 residues. V dropped 0 bases and J dropped 2; count of bases not matched to a gene: 5.

This clone was seen more than once but under ten times. The sample has other DNA sequences that encode this CDR3 too. This chain links TRBV5-4 with TRBJ2-5; 10 bases align to TRBD2. Looked up from germline, CDR1 is SGHNT and CDR2 is YYREEE (reference sequence). This CDR3 contains 15 residues. The J segment lost 4 bases and the V segment lost 2 bases, leaving 5 bases of the junction unmatched. DNA of the CDR3: TGTGCCAGCAGCTTAGCGGGAGGGCCGGGAGAGACCCAGTACTTC. It codes for CASSLAGGPGETQYF. Drawing the rest from reference TRBV5-4 and TRBJ2-5, the complete variable domain is ETGVTQSPTHLIKTRGQQVTLRCSSQSGHNTVSWYQQALGQGPQFIFQYYREEENGRGNFPPRFSGLQFPNYSSELNVNALELDDSALYLCASSLAGGPGETQYFGPGTRLLVL.

The DNA for the CDR3 is TGTGCCAGCAGACCGGGACAGGTGGCCACCGGGGAGCTGTTTTTT. It is translated as CASRPGQVATGELFF. The chain joins TRBV27 to TRBJ2-2, with 8 bases aligning to TRBD1. With V trimmed by 6 bases and J by 4 bases, 7 bases remained unmatched. This CDR3 contains 15 residues. From germline, CDR1 is MNHEY and CDR2 SMNVEV (reference sequence).

The rearrangement links TRBV5-1 to TRBJ2-3; TRBD2 matches 9 bases. The V gene end was trimmed by 2 bases and the J gene end by 3 bases; junction bases not matched to a gene: 7. The CDR3 contains 16 residues. CDR1 and CDR2 from the germline V gene are SGHRS and YFSETQ. The DNA of the CDR3 is TGCGCCAGCAGCTTTATTAGCGGGAGTTTTACAGATACGCAGTATTTT. Amino acids: CASSFISGSFTDTQYF.

The sample holds a few counts of this clone. The rearrangement joins TRBV28 to TRBJ1-4; D remains unclear. Trimming removed 5 bases from V and 4 bases from J, with 14 bases in between. Germline V lookup: CDR1 MDHEN, CDR2 SYDVKM. The length of the CDR3 is 15 residues. CDR3: CASSKIRRNNEKLFF. The CDR3 region has the DNA TGTGCCAGCAGTAAGATAAGGCGGAATAATGAAAAACTGTTTTTT. Using reference TRBV28 and TRBJ1-4 for the parts outside the CDR3, the full variable domain is DVKVTQSSRYLVKRTGEKVFLECVQDMDHENMFWYRQDPGLGLRLIYFSYDVKMKEKGDIPEGYSVSREKKERFSLILESASTNQTSMYLCASSKIRRNNEKLFFGSGTQLSVL.